The T cell receptor (beta chain) under discussion was sequenced for a study of T cell changes during pregnancy in multiple sclerosis. Using immunoSEQ multiplex PCR, the repertoire was profiled, and TCRdb retains in-frame clones only, with some absent. The repertoire holds some 41,000 clones, with about 92% as singletons. The sample here was CD8+ T cells from peripheral blood mononuclear cells, taken in the first trimester of pregnancy. The receptor was derived from a female donor with multiple sclerosis, enrolled in a pregnancy study.

DNA for the CDR3: TGTGCCAGCACGCCTCTCCGGGACAGCTTTAACTACGAGCAGTACTTC. This encodes CASTPLRDSFNYEQYF. V usage is TRBV7-2 and J usage is TRBJ2-7; 7 bases fit TRBD1. Germline V gene lookup returns CDR1 SGHTA and CDR2 FQGNSA. The V segment lost 7 bases and the J segment 3 bases; nucleotides outside the gene matches: 15. The CDR3 contains 16 residues. Combining the CDR3 with reference TRBV7-2 and TRBJ2-7 gives the whole variable domain GAGVSQSPSNKVTEKGKDVELRCDPISGHTALYWYRQSLGQGLEFLIYFQGNSAPDKSGLPSDRFSAERTGGSVSTLTIQRTQQEDSAVYLCASTPLRDSFNYEQYFGPGTRLTVT.